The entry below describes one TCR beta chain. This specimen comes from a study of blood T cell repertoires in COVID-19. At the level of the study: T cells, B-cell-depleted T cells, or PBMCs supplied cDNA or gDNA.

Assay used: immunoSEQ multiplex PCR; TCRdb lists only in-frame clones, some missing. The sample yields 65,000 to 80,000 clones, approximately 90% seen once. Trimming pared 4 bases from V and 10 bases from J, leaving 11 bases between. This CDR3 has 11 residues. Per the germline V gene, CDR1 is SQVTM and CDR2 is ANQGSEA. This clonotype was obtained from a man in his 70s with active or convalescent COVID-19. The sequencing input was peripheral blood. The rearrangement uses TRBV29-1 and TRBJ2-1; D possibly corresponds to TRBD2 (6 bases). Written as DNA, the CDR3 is TGCAGCGTTGCACTAGCCGAAGAGCAGTTCTTC. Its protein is CSVALAEEQFF.